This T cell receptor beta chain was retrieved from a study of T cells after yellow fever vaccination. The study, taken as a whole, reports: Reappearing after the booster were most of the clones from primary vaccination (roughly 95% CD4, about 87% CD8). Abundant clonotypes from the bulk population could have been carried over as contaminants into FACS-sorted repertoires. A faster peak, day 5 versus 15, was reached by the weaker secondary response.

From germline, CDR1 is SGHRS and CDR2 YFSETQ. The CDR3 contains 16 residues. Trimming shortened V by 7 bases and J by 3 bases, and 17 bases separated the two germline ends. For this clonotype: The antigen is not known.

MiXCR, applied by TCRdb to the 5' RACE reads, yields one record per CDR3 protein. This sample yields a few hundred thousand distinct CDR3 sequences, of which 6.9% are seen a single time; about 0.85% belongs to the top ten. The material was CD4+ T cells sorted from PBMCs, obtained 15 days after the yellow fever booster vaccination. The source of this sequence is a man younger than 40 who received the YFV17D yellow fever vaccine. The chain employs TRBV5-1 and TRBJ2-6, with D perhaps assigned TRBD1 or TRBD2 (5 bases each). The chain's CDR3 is CASQRQGAGGANVLTF. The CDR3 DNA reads TGCGCCAGCCAGCGTCAGGGAGCAGGTGGGGCCAACGTCCTGACTTTC.